The 18 T cell receptor beta chains below all came from one sample that was sequenced in a study of Ad26.COV2.S vaccination and SARS-CoV-2 variants. This sample's treatment: some 19 received Ad26.COV2.S at low or high dose, single or two shots; several received placebo; per-sample allocation not given. Following the first vaccine or placebo injection, samples were taken on day 63. The protocol was immunoSEQ multiplex PCR, while the TCRdb copy is restricted to in-frame clones and leaves out a portion. The profile shows fewer than 500,000 clones, 85% to 90% of them singletons. The source material was peripheral blood, sampled in a trial of Ad26.COV2.S vaccine versus placebo. The receptors were gathered from a person aged 18 to 65 who received the Ad26.COV2.S COVID-19 vaccine or a placebo.

The chain couples TRBV28 to TRBJ1-3; the D is unclear. This CDR3 is built from 12 residues. V was cut by 4 bases and J by 4 bases, with 5 bases left in between. Germline V gives CDR1 MDHEN, CDR2 SYDVKM. The CDR3 here is CASSSLGNTIYF. As DNA, the CDR3 is TGTGCCAGCAGTTCCTTAGGAAACACCATATATTTT.

This rearrangement joins TRBV12-5 to TRBJ2-3; D not certain. The CDR3 totals 18 residues. The germline V gene encodes CDR1 LGHNT and CDR2 FRNRAP. Deletions cut 4 bases from V and 2 bases from J, with 22 bases between. The CDR3 coding sequence is TGTGCTAGTGGTTCCCCGACTGGGATGATGTTGATCACAGATACGCAGTATTTT. It specifies CASGSPTGMMLITDTQYF.

The genes are TRBV20-1 and TRBJ2-1; a possible D gene is TRBD1 (5 bases). CDR3 length equals 14 residues. V shed 3 bases and J shed 4 bases, with 13 bases lying between them. Germline V gene lookup returns CDR1 DFQATT and CDR2 SNEGSKA (reference sequence). CDR3: CSASPAGLYNEQFF. CDR3 sequence (DNA): TGCAGTGCTAGTCCTGCAGGGTTATACAATGAGCAGTTCTTC.

The rearrangement links TRBV28 to TRBJ1-4; D is perhaps TRBD1 (5 bases). Germline V gives CDR1 MDHEN, CDR2 SYDVKM. The CDR3 has 17 amino acids. V lost 7 bases to trimming and J lost 3 bases, with 21 bases between them. The CDR3 loop reads CASTGTGIFLANEKLFF. The CDR3 coding sequence is TGTGCCAGCACCGGGACGGGGATCTTCTTGGCTAATGAAAAACTGTTTTTT. The variable domain in full, with the rest retrieved from reference TRBV28 and TRBJ1-4, is DVKVTQSSRYLVKRTGEKVFLECVQDMDHENMFWYRQDPGLGLRLIYFSYDVKMKEKGDIPEGYSVSREKKERFSLILESASTNQTSMYLCASTGTGIFLANEKLFFGSGTQLSVL.

The CDR3 coding sequence is TGTGCCAGCAGGGGCCAGGGCACCGGGGAGCTGTTTTTT. Amino acids: CASRGQGTGELFF. V usage is TRBV6-5 and J usage is TRBJ2-2; possibly TRBD1 for D (5 bases). Trimming removed 6 bases from V and 4 bases from J, with 9 bases in between. The CDR3 runs to 13 residues. Germline V gene sequence: CDR1 MNHEY, CDR2 SVGAGI.

The chain couples TRBV4-1 to TRBJ1-6; D uncertain. CDR1 is MGHRA, CDR2 YSYEKL, per germline. V shed 4 bases and J shed 6 bases, with 19 bases lying between them. The CDR3 runs 17 residues. CDR3 sequence reads: CASSPLPPGFFNSPLHF. CDR3 DNA sequence: TGCGCCAGCAGCCCCCTGCCCCCGGGTTTTTTTAATTCACCCCTCCACTTT.

This sequence joins TRBV30 and TRBJ2-7, with 7 bases that match TRBD1. V gave up 2 bases and J gave up 6 bases; unmatched junction bases: 7. Per germline, CDR1 GTSNPN and CDR2 SVGIG (reference sequence). The CDR3 loop spans 13 amino acids. The CDR3 DNA reads TGTGCCTGGAGTTCGACAGGGCTGAGCGAGCAGTACGTC. Amino acid sequence: CAWSSTGLSEQYV.

The J gene is TRBJ2-5, the V gene TRBV28; D is perhaps TRBD2 (5 bases). The CDR3 covers 13 residues. Germline assignment: CDR1 MDHEN and CDR2 SYDVKM. Trimming shortened V by 7 bases and J by 5 bases, and 14 bases separated the two germline ends. Here the CDR3 reads CASTLWPGETQYF. CDR3 DNA: TGTGCCAGCACCTTATGGCCGGGGGAGACCCAGTACTTC. The complete variable domain, with remaining parts taken from reference TRBV28 and TRBJ2-5, reads DVKVTQSSRYLVKRTGEKVFLECVQDMDHENMFWYRQDPGLGLRLIYFSYDVKMKEKGDIPEGYSVSREKKERFSLILESASTNQTSMYLCASTLWPGETQYFGPGTRLLVL.

The V and J genes are TRBV5-4 and TRBJ2-7; TRBD1 matches 8 bases. This CDR3 spans 14 amino acids. V lost 4 bases to trimming and J lost 5 bases; unmatched junction nucleotides: 8. Per the germline V gene, CDR1 is SGHNT and CDR2 is YYREEE (reference sequence). CDR3 DNA sequence: TGTGCCAGCAGCCGACAGACAGGGGTGGACGAGCAGTACTTC. This sequence encodes CASSRQTGVDEQYF.

This clone was found once. This chain uses TRBV7-3 with TRBJ1-5, with D perhaps TRBD1 (6 bases). V shed 3 bases and J shed 0 bases, with 18 bases lying between them. The CDR3 totals 18 residues. Germline V lookup: CDR1 SGHTA, CDR2 FQGTGA. The CDR3 nucleotides read TGTGCCAGCAGCTTGATTACAGGGCCCGCTTATAGCAATCAGCCCCAGCATTTT. This sequence encodes CASSLITGPAYSNQPQHF. Drawing the rest from reference TRBV7-3 and TRBJ1-5, the complete variable domain is GAGVSQTPSNKVTEKGKYVELRCDPISGHTALYWYRQSLGQGPEFLIYFQGTGAADDSGLPNDRFFAVRPEGSVSTLKIQRTERGDSAVYLCASSLITGPAYSNQPQHFGDGTRLSIL.

V gene TRBV5-4 combines with J gene TRBJ1-1, with TRBD1 as a possible D gene (6 bases). Deletions cut 0 bases from V and 10 bases from J, with 10 bases between. The germline gives CDR1 SGHNT, CDR2 YYREEE (reference sequence). This CDR3 spans 12 amino acids. CDR3 in DNA: TGTGCCAGCAGCTTGGCTCGAGGGGGAGCTTTCTTT. Its protein is CASSLARGGAFF.

The chain recombines TRBV6-5 with TRBJ2-7; no clear D. Germline CDR1 reads MNHEY; CDR2 reads SVGAGI. The CDR3 spans 13 residues. Trimming cost V 9 bases and J 4 bases, with 16 bases left between them. The CDR3 DNA reads TGTGCCAGTCAGCCCCCCGCACGGTACGAGCAGTACTTC. Protein sequence: CASQPPARYEQYF.

This chain joins TRBV4-3 and TRBJ2-1; 8 nucleotides match TRBD2. The junction had 10 bases not matched to a gene; V was cut back by 0 bases and J by 6 bases. CDR3 size: 17 residues. The germline V gene has CDR1 LGHNA and CDR2 YSLEER. The CDR3 reads CASSQDWYGGRPNEQFF. The CDR3 bases are TGCGCCAGCAGCCAAGATTGGTACGGCGGGAGGCCCAATGAGCAGTTCTTC.

The V gene is TRBV6-1, the J gene TRBJ1-2; D unclear. The CDR3 has 12 amino acids. The germline CDR1 and CDR2 sequences are MNHNS and SASEGT. Trimming took 3 bases from V and 4 from J, leaving 6 bases between them. CDR3 in amino acids: CASSEGSYGYTF. DNA for the CDR3: TGTGCCAGCAGTGAGGGGTCCTATGGCTACACCTTC.

The chain joins TRBV3-1 (or the pseudogene TRBV3-2) to TRBJ2-5, with D uncertain. This CDR3 region has 14 residues. V was trimmed by 2 bases and J by 5 bases, leaving 12 bases between them. Per the germline V gene, CDR1 is LGHDT and CDR2 is YNNKEL (reference sequence). DNA for the CDR3: TGTGCCAGCAGCCAAAGTTGGTCCGGTGAGACCCAGTACTTC. Translation: CASSQSWSGETQYF.

The chain joins TRBV4-1 to TRBJ1-2; D unclear. Per germline, CDR1 MGHRA and CDR2 YSYEKL. With 1 base removed from V and 4 bases from J, the gap between germline ends came to 16 bases. The CDR3 has 16 residues. The CDR3: CASSQGLGGSPYGYTF. Here the CDR3 DNA reads TGCGCCAGCAGCCAAGGTCTTGGAGGGAGTCCCTATGGCTACACCTTC.

V and J are TRBV29-1 and TRBJ2-7; 7 bases line up with TRBD1. CDR3 length equals 11 residues. Looked up from germline, CDR1 is SQVTM and CDR2 is ANQGSEA. With 7 bases clipped from V and 6 bases from J, the junction kept 6 bases outside the gene matches. The CDR3 DNA follows: TGCAGCGGGAACAGGGGCGGCGAGCAGTACTTC. This sequence encodes CSGNRGGEQYF.

The V call is TRBV4-3, the J call TRBJ2-3, with TRBD2 matching over 12 bases. Unmatched junction bases numbered 10, after V lost 3 bases and J lost 6 bases. The germline V gene encodes CDR1 LGHNA and CDR2 YSLEER. The CDR3 runs to 17 residues. The chain's CDR3 is CASSHGPSGGGVDTQYF. CDR3 nucleotide sequence: TGCGCCAGCAGCCACGGACCTAGCGGGGGGGGCGTGGATACGCAGTATTTT.